Sequencing of this T cell receptor (beta chain) was carried out in a study of blood T cells in healthy people across ages. Points from the study as a whole: Since the PBMCs were unsorted, naive and antigen-experienced cells could not be conclusively compared.

With a J-beta primer mix and a sample-barcoded 5' primer, a second PCR ran about 7 to 12 cycles. Via MiXCR, TCRdb re-called the 5' RACE reads, giving one row per CDR3 protein. The repertoire holds about 1,400,000 distinct CDR3 sequences, with approximately 59% as singletons. This CDR3 is 15 amino acids long. V lost 9 bases to trimming and J lost 1 base; unmatched junction nucleotides: 8. Germline CDR1 ENHRY, CDR2 SYGVKD. About this clonotype: The antigen is not known.

What was sequenced was blood. V and J are TRBV10-3 and TRBJ2-3; 9 bases map to TRBD2. The source of this sequence is a man aged 18 to 35 in good health. In nucleotides, the CDR3 is TGTGCCATGTCGCGGCGGGAGGGCCGCACAGATACGCAGTATTTT. This codes for CAMSRREGRTDTQYF.